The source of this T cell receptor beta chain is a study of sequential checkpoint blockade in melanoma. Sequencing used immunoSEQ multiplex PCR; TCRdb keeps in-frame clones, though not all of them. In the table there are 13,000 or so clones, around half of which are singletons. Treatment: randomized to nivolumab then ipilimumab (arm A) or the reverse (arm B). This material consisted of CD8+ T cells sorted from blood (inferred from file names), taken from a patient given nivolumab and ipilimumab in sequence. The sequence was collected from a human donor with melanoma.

In nucleotides, the CDR3 is TGTGCCAGCAGCACGACGACAGGGGGGGCTTTCTTT. It is translated as CASSTTTGGAFF. This chain uses TRBV7-6 with TRBJ1-1; 9 bases match TRBD1. Germline CDR1 is SGHVS and CDR2 is FNYEAQ. This CDR3 contains 12 residues. The V gene end was trimmed by 5 bases and the J gene end by 11 bases; junction bases not matched to a gene: 6.